The 13 T cell receptor beta chains below come from one sample, sequenced in a study of blood T cell repertoires in COVID-19. The assay was immunoSEQ multiplex PCR, and TCRdb's table has in-frame clones only and misses some. The table records under 150,000 clones, 80% of them present only once. Sequencing used peripheral blood. These TCRs come from a man in his 60s with active or convalescent COVID-19.

This chain joins TRBV19 and TRBJ2-1, with TRBD1 matching over 10 bases. With 8 bases clipped from V and 4 bases from J, the junction kept 5 bases outside the gene matches. The CDR3 extends over 14 amino acids. Germline V CDR1 and CDR2: LNHDA, SQIVND (reference sequence). The CDR3 region is CASATGGGYNEQFF. The CDR3, as DNA: TGTGCCAGTGCGACAGGGGGCGGATACAATGAGCAGTTCTTC.

The J gene is TRBJ2-5, the V gene TRBV11-3; possible D gene TRBD1, 5 bases. Trimming removed 5 bases at V and 1 base at J, with 17 bases between. The length of the CDR3 is 16 residues. Germline V CDR1 and CDR2: SGHNT, YENEEA. The CDR3, as DNA: TGTGCCAGCAGCCCAGGCCAGGGATCGGCCCAAGAGACCCAGTACTTC. This encodes CASSPGQGSAQETQYF.

The rearrangement uses TRBV19 and TRBJ2-3; possible D gene TRBD2, 5 bases. V lost 4 bases to trimming and J lost 3 bases, with 17 bases between them. The CDR3 is made up of 16 amino acids. Germline CDR1 reads LNHDA; CDR2 reads SQIVND (reference sequence). The CDR3: CASSTSPSRQTDTQYF. In DNA, the CDR3 is TGTGCCAGTAGTACGTCACCTAGCAGACAAACAGATACGCAGTATTTT.

This clone is a singleton in its sample. The chain carries TRBV7-2 and TRBJ1-1; D is unresolved. This CDR3 has 14 residues. Trimming removed 1 base from V and 3 bases from J, with 9 bases in between. Germline V gene sequence: CDR1 SGHTA, CDR2 FQGNSA. The CDR3 protein is CASSLEWGDTEAFF. CDR3 in DNA: TGTGCCAGCAGCTTAGAGTGGGGAGACACTGAAGCTTTCTTT. Using reference TRBV7-2 and TRBJ1-1 for the parts outside the CDR3, the full variable domain is GAGVSQSPSNKVTEKGKDVELRCDPISGHTALYWYRQSLGQGLEFLIYFQGNSAPDKSGLPSDRFSAERTGGSVSTLTIQRTQQEDSAVYLCASSLEWGDTEAFFGQGTRLTVV.

The CDR3 bases are TGTGCCAGCAGTCTAATGAACACTGAAGCTTTCTTT. Its protein product is CASSLMNTEAFF. The chain recombines TRBV12-3 or TRBV12-4 with TRBJ1-1, with D hard to call. The CDR3 is 12 residues long. The V end lost 5 bases, the J end lost 0 bases, and 4 bases lay between the germline ends.

The rearrangement links TRBV30 to TRBJ2-7; perhaps TRBD2 as D (5 bases). Germline CDR1 GTSNPN, CDR2 SVGIG (reference sequence). V lost 4 bases and J 6 bases, leaving 16 bases between the germline ends. The CDR3 runs 13 residues. CDR3 in amino acids: CAWTPLGLGEQYF. The DNA for the CDR3 is TGTGCCTGGACTCCCCTAGGACTGGGCGAGCAGTACTTC. Complete variable domain (other parts from reference TRBV30 and TRBJ2-7): SQTIHQWPATLVQPVGSPLSLECTVEGTSNPNLYWYRQAAGRGLQLLFYSVGIGQISSEVPQNLSASRPQDRQFILSSKKLLLSDSGFYLCAWTPLGLGEQYFGPGTRLTVT.

The chain combines TRBV6-2 or TRBV6-3 with TRBJ1-5, with TRBD1 as a possible D gene (5 bases). Trimming cost V 6 bases and J 9 bases, with 12 bases left between them. CDR1 is MNHEY and CDR2 is SVGEGT in the germline V gene. The CDR3 spans 12 residues. In nucleotides, the CDR3 is TGTGCCAGCAGCAACTCAGGGCGGCCCCAGCATTTT. Translated, it gives CASSNSGRPQHF.

This chain links TRBV6-5 with TRBJ2-3, with D unresolved. Germline CDR1 reads MNHEY; CDR2 reads SVGAGI. Trimming removed 5 bases at V and 2 bases at J, with 5 bases between. The CDR3 is made up of 12 amino acids. CDR3 nucleotide sequence: TGTGCCAGCAGTATAAACACAGATACGCAGTATTTT. Translating gives CASSINTDTQYF.

This sequence joins TRBV9 and TRBJ1-2; D may be TRBD1 (6 bases). The CDR3 consists of 14 residues. Germline CDR1 SGDLS, CDR2 YYNGEE. V was shortened by 0 bases and J by 4 bases, with 10 bases between the two germline ends. CDR3 in amino acids: CASSVDLDSYGYTF. The CDR3 coding sequence is TGTGCCAGCAGCGTAGACTTGGACAGCTATGGCTACACCTTC.

The genes are TRBV27 and TRBJ2-7, with D possibly being TRBD2 (7 bases). The CDR3 length is 16 residues. Per germline, CDR1 MNHEY and CDR2 SMNVEV (reference sequence). Trimming took 5 bases from V and 5 from J, leaving 22 bases between them. This CDR3 is CASSRYAGGLIDEQYF. CDR3 bases: TGTGCCAGCAGTCGCTACGCCGGGGGGCTTATAGACGAGCAGTACTTC.

V gene TRBV28 combines with J gene TRBJ2-7; D may be TRBD1 (7 bases). Trimming removed 8 bases at V and 4 bases at J, with 18 bases between. The germline V gene has CDR1 MDHEN and CDR2 SYDVKM. The CDR3 has 14 residues. CDR3 sequence (DNA): TGTGCCAGCGGGGGGACAGCGAACACGTACGAGCAGTACTTC. This translates into CASGGTANTYEQYF.

The CDR3 protein is CASTEGGYTEAFF. The DNA of the CDR3 is TGTGCCAGCACCGAGGGAGGGTACACTGAAGCTTTCTTT. The gene calls are TRBV5-4 and TRBJ1-1; D remains ambiguous. Germline CDR1 and CDR2: SGHNT and YYREEE (reference sequence). V lost 6 bases to trimming and J lost 3 bases, with 12 bases between them. There are 13 residues in the CDR3.

In this sample, this clone turned up a few times. The chain recombines TRBV28 with TRBJ2-7, with no clear D. Germline V CDR1 and CDR2: MDHEN, SYDVKM. The CDR3 extends over 13 amino acids. The V end lost 9 bases, the J end lost 2 bases, and 14 bases lay between the germline ends. CDR3 amino acids: CASKVRVAYEQYF. The CDR3 region has the DNA TGTGCCAGTAAAGTCCGGGTCGCCTACGAGCAGTACTTC.